Shown below are 32 T cell receptor beta chains from a single sample sequenced in a study of beta chain features in type 1 diabetes. Of the isolated RNA, all was reverse transcribed, and so the sequenced material was expressed TCRB transcripts. Sequenced by immunoSEQ multiplex PCR; TCRdb stores in-frame clones only, minus some. The repertoire holds around 310,000 clones, with 13% as singletons. Their antigens remain unidentified. Notes on the study in general: Shorter TCRB CDR3s, moderately but significantly so, were found in Type 1 diabetes patients in all four CD4+ subsets.

Sequences were obtained from naive CD4+ T cells from blood. Source of these receptors: a woman under 30 with type 1 diabetes.

The rearrangement links TRBV7-9 to TRBJ2-1; 7 nucleotides align to TRBD2. Per germline, CDR1 SEHNR and CDR2 FQNEAQ (reference sequence). The CDR3 totals 15 residues. Losses at the gene ends were 11 bases for V and 8 bases for J; bases not matched to a gene: 18. The CDR3 sequence: CAAGRGSSPLDEQFF. The CDR3 DNA follows: TGTGCCGCCGGCCGCGGGAGCTCCCCCTTGGATGAGCAGTTCTTC.

The rearrangement uses TRBV4-1 and TRBJ2-1, with D perhaps TRBD1 (6 bases). Per the germline V gene, CDR1 is MGHRA and CDR2 is YSYEKL. V gave up 5 bases and J gave up 3 bases, with 17 bases separating them. CDR3 length: 16 residues. CDR3 amino acids: CASSNARDTYYNEQFF. CDR3 in DNA: TGCGCCAGCAGCAACGCTCGGGACACATACTACAATGAGCAGTTCTTC.

This clone was observed a few times. The chain is built from TRBV30 and TRBJ1-1; D perhaps matches TRBD1 (5 bases). The CDR3 is made up of 13 amino acids. V dropped 5 bases and J dropped 4 bases, with 14 bases sitting between them. In germline, CDR1 is GTSNPN, CDR2 SVGIG (reference sequence). The CDR3 spells CAWCSGRGTEAFF. CDR3 DNA: TGTGCCTGGTGTTCCGGGAGGGGCACTGAAGCTTTCTTT. The entire variable domain, with the rest obtained from reference TRBV30 and TRBJ1-1, is as follows: SQTIHQWPATLVQPVGSPLSLECTVEGTSNPNLYWYRQAAGRGLQLLFYSVGIGQISSEVPQNLSASRPQDRQFILSSKKLLLSDSGFYLCAWCSGRGTEAFFGQGTRLTVV.

The gene calls are TRBV9 and TRBJ1-3; 7 nucleotides line up with TRBD1. The CDR3 totals 15 residues. Germline values: CDR1 SGDLS, CDR2 YYNGEE. V was pared by 2 bases and J by 4 bases, with 6 bases of the junction left unmatched. In DNA form, the CDR3 reads TGTGCCAGCAGCGTTGAGGGGGCTTACGGAAACACCATATATTTT. Amino acid sequence: CASSVEGAYGNTIYF.

V gene TRBV6-5 combines with J gene TRBJ2-5, with 7 bases fitting TRBD1. This CDR3 comprises 16 residues. V gave up 0 bases and J gave up 2 bases; unmatched junction bases: 6. Germline CDR1 MNHEY, CDR2 SVGAGI. CDR3 coding DNA: TGTGCCAGCAGTTACTCGCTACAGGGGCCACAAGAGACCCAGTACTTC. It yields the protein CASSYSLQGPQETQYF.

The V gene is TRBV11-2, the J gene TRBJ1-4; no firm D call. V gave up 1 base and J gave up 8 bases, with 11 bases separating them. This CDR3 comprises 14 residues. Germline CDR1 SGHAT, CDR2 FQNNGV. The CDR3 reads CASSLGPFGEKLFF. The CDR3, as DNA: TGTGCCAGCAGCTTAGGGCCGTTCGGGGAAAAACTGTTTTTT.

A few counts support this clone. The chain combines TRBV28 with TRBJ2-2, with a weak D call TRBD1 (5 bases). The ends were cut back, 4 bases at V and 4 bases at J, with 13 bases in the middle. The CDR3 runs to 15 residues. Germline-derived CDR1 and CDR2 are MDHEN and SYDVKM. The CDR3 nucleotides read TGTGCCAGCAGTTCCGGGCAGGGTTCCACCGGGGAGCTGTTTTTT. Protein product: CASSSGQGSTGELFF.

On this clone itself: This same CDR3 is encoded by further DNA sequences in the sample. V gene TRBV2 combines with J gene TRBJ2-1; D is unclear. The V gene lost 4 bases and the J gene lost 1 base, with 2 bases spanning the gap. The CDR3 sequence is 12 residues long. CDR1 SNHLY and CDR2 FYNNEI come from the germline V gene. The CDR3 DNA reads TGTGCCAGCAGTGTATCCTACAATGAGCAGTTCTTC. Protein: CASSVSYNEQFF.

The chain combines TRBV5-1 with TRBJ2-3; TRBD2 matches at 12 bases. Germline assignment: CDR1 SGHRS and CDR2 YFSETQ. V was pared by 1 base and J by 2 bases, with 8 bases of the junction left unmatched. The CDR3 is 18 amino acids. This chain's CDR3 is CASSLRPTSGSPTDTQYF. CDR3 DNA sequence: TGCGCCAGCAGCTTGCGGCCGACTAGCGGGAGCCCCACAGATACGCAGTATTTT. Based on the CDR3 plus reference TRBV5-1 and TRBJ2-3, the full variable domain is KAGVTQTPRYLIKTRGQQVTLSCSPISGHRSVSWYQQTPGQGLQFLFEYFSETQRNKGNFPGRFSGRQFSNSRSEMNVSTLELGDSALYLCASSLRPTSGSPTDTQYFGPGTRLTVL.

In this sample, this clone turned up a few times. This sequence joins TRBV19 and TRBJ2-5; TRBD1 aligns across 8 bases. Germline V gene data show CDR1 as LNHDA and CDR2 as SQIVND (reference sequence). This CDR3 has 14 residues. J gave up 7 bases and V 6 bases, and 10 bases lay outside the gene matches. CDR3 in DNA: TGTGCCAGTAGCCTCGGACAGGGTTCTTTGACCCAGTACTTC. Its translation is CASSLGQGSLTQYF.

This chain's CDR3 is CASSLGQGKALEQYF. The CDR3 nucleotides read TGCGCCAGCAGCTTGGGGCAGGGAAAGGCTCTCGAGCAGTACTTC. This chain connects TRBV5-1 to TRBJ2-7; TRBD1 is a possible D gene (5 bases). Germline V gene data show CDR1 as SGHRS and CDR2 as YFSETQ. The CDR3 runs to 15 residues. The ends were cut back, 0 bases at V and 6 bases at J, with 16 bases in the middle.

In its sample, this clone was seen a few times. This rearrangement joins TRBV9 to TRBJ1-1; tentative D call: TRBD1 (5 bases). Trimming stripped 0 bases from V and 1 base from J, with 7 bases between. The length of the CDR3 is 14 residues. Germline V gene data show CDR1 as SGDLS and CDR2 as YYNGEE. CDR3 DNA: TGTGCCAGCAGCGTAGAGGGGTGGAACACTGAAGCTTTCTTT. Amino acid sequence: CASSVEGWNTEAFF. The complete variable domain, with remaining parts taken from reference TRBV9 and TRBJ1-1, reads DSGVTQTPKHLITATGQRVTLRCSPRSGDLSVYWYQQSLDQGLQFLIQYYNGEERAKGNILERFSAQQFPDLHSELNLSSLELGDSALYFCASSVEGWNTEAFFGQGTRLTVV.

V and J are TRBV19 and TRBJ2-1; 9 bases align to TRBD1. V trimming: 4 bases; J trimming: 8 bases; junction bases outside the gene matches: 9. The CDR3 is made up of 15 amino acids. CDR1 LNHDA and CDR2 SQIVND come from the germline V gene (reference sequence). The CDR3 is CASSTGQGTVDEQFF. The CDR3 DNA sequence: TGTGCCAGTAGTACTGGACAGGGGACGGTGGATGAGCAGTTCTTC. The whole variable domain, remainder taken from reference TRBV19 and TRBJ2-1, is DGGITQSPKYLFRKEGQNVTLSCEQNLNHDAMYWYRQDPGQGLRLIYYSQIVNDFQKGDIAEGYSVSREKKESFPLTVTSAQKNPTAFYLCASSTGQGTVDEQFFGPGTRLTVL.

This chain uses TRBV2 with TRBJ2-7, with D possibly matching TRBD2 (5 bases). Trimming took 8 bases from V and 5 from J, leaving 10 bases between them. Germline-derived CDR1 and CDR2 are SNHLY and FYNNEI. This CDR3 is 11 amino acids long. The CDR3 here is CASGSWNEQYF. The CDR3 DNA reads TGTGCCAGCGGGAGTTGGAACGAGCAGTACTTC.

This clone was seen only a few times. The chain is built from TRBV15 and TRBJ2-1, with 8 bases identical to TRBD1. CDR3 length equals 16 residues. J gave up 6 bases and V 0 bases, and 7 bases lay outside the gene matches. Germline V gives CDR1 LNHNV, CDR2 YYDKDF (reference sequence). CDR3 in DNA: TGTGCCACCAGCAGAGATAGCAGGGGGCTTGGCAATGAGCAGTTCTTC. Translating it yields CATSRDSRGLGNEQFF.

The chain joins TRBV11-2 to TRBJ2-7; TRBD2 agrees at 13 bases. The trim removed 3 bases at V and 5 bases at J, leaving 4 bases unmatched. From germline, CDR1 is SGHAT and CDR2 FQNNGV. The CDR3 runs 15 residues. In nucleotides, the CDR3 is TGTGCCAGCAGCTTCACTAGCGGGAGGGGACACGAGCAGTACTTC. It specifies CASSFTSGRGHEQYF.

This clone has more than one count but fewer than ten. The sample contains more than one DNA sequence encoding this CDR3. This chain joins TRBV5-1 and TRBJ2-7; 9 bases fit TRBD1. After removal of 1 base from V and 5 bases from J, the junction contained 1 base not matched to a gene. The CDR3 has 13 amino acids. Per germline, CDR1 SGHRS and CDR2 YFSETQ. The CDR3 DNA reads TGCGCCAGCAGCTTGAGACAGGGGGACGAGCAGTACTTC. It specifies CASSLRQGDEQYF.

This CDR3 is CASSQPGTGEYGYTF. The CDR3 bases are TGCGCCAGCAGCCAACCCGGGACAGGGGAATATGGCTACACCTTC. The chain combines TRBV4-3 with TRBJ1-2; TRBD1 matches at 10 bases. From germline, CDR1 is LGHNA and CDR2 YSLEER. Trimming took 2 bases from V and 5 from J; bases not matched to a gene: 5. The CDR3 runs to 15 residues.

The chain has TRBV18 and TRBJ2-6; the match to TRBD1 covers 7 bases. V lost 8 bases to trimming and J lost 2 bases; unmatched junction nucleotides: 0. CDR3 size: 13 residues. Germline V gene lookup returns CDR1 KGHSH and CDR2 LQKENI. DNA for the CDR3: TGTGCCAGCAGGGGGCCTGGGGCCAACGTCCTGACTTTC. As protein: CASRGPGANVLTF.

This clone was seen a handful of times. The chain uses TRBV9 and TRBJ1-4, with D perhaps TRBD1 (6 bases). Germline V gives CDR1 SGDLS, CDR2 YYNGEE. The CDR3 consists of 18 residues. V gave up 5 bases and J gave up 2 bases, with 22 bases separating them. CDR3 sequence (DNA): TGTGCCAGCAGTCGGAACTATAGGGGGGGTGAGACTAATGAAAAACTGTTTTTT. Protein: CASSRNYRGGETNEKLFF. The full variable domain, rest sourced from reference TRBV9 and TRBJ1-4, is DSGVTQTPKHLITATGQRVTLRCSPRSGDLSVYWYQQSLDQGLQFLIQYYNGEERAKGNILERFSAQQFPDLHSELNLSSLELGDSALYFCASSRNYRGGETNEKLFFGSGTQLSVL.

This clone came up a few times. This chain links TRBV10-2 with TRBJ1-1; TRBD1 agrees at 7 bases. Germline V gene data show CDR1 as WSHSY and CDR2 as SAAADI. Unmatched junction bases numbered 5, after V lost 6 bases and J lost 1 base. The CDR3 sequence is 14 residues long. Written as DNA, the CDR3 is TGCGCCAGCAGGGAGACAGGGCCGAACACTGAAGCTTTCTTT. As protein: CASRETGPNTEAFF.

The table lists this clone with a few counts. The gene calls are TRBV7-3 and TRBJ2-1; 13 bases match TRBD2. The length of the CDR3 is 15 residues. V lost 4 bases and J lost 10; bases outside the gene matches: 7. Germline CDR1 reads SGHTA; CDR2 reads FQGTGA. DNA of the CDR3: TGTGCCAGCAGCTCGGGACTAGCGGGATCAGTGGAGCAGTTCTTC. This codes for CASSSGLAGSVEQFF.

The chain joins TRBV19 to TRBJ2-7, with TRBD2 matching over 10 bases. Germline V gives CDR1 LNHDA, CDR2 SQIVND (reference sequence). V lost 4 bases to trimming and J lost 3 bases; unmatched junction nucleotides: 15. The CDR3 consists of 18 residues. The CDR3 DNA reads as TGTGCCAGTAGTACACAGCTACCTAGCGGGAGCCTGCACTACGAGCAGTACTTC. It encodes CASSTQLPSGSLHYEQYF.

The sample holds a few counts of this clone. The rearrangement uses TRBV15 and TRBJ2-5; a possible D gene is TRBD1 (6 bases). Trimming pared 2 bases from V and 0 bases from J, leaving 10 bases between. CDR3 length: 15 residues. Germline assignment: CDR1 LNHNV and CDR2 YYDKDF (reference sequence). CDR3 sequence: CATSRSGQYQETQYF. CDR3 bases: TGTGCCACCAGCAGATCTGGACAGTACCAAGAGACCCAGTACTTC.

The table lists this clone with a few counts. This sequence joins TRBV7-9 and TRBJ2-7; maybe TRBD2 (5 bases). The ends were cut back, 7 bases at V and 5 bases at J, with 15 bases in the middle. Germline-derived CDR1 and CDR2 are SEHNR and FQNEAQ (reference sequence). The CDR3 is made up of 13 amino acids. For the CDR3, the DNA is TGTGCCAGCACCCGGCCTCCAGCGGACGAGCAGTACTTC. Translation gives CASTRPPADEQYF. Filled out from reference TRBV7-9 and TRBJ2-7, the complete variable domain reads DTGVSQNPRHKITKRGQNVTFRCDPISEHNRLYWYRQTLGQGPEFLTYFQNEAQLEKSRLLSDRFSAERPKGSFSTLEIQRTEQGDSAMYLCASTRPPADEQYFGPGTRLTVT.

This clone showed up just a few times. V usage is TRBV6-1 and J usage is TRBJ2-1; possibly TRBD2 for D (5 bases). This CDR3 contains 13 residues. V lost 6 bases to trimming and J lost 2 bases, with 8 bases between them. CDR1 is MNHNS and CDR2 is SASEGT in the germline V gene. In DNA, the CDR3 is TGTGCCAGCAGGTACGGGACCTACAATGAGCAGTTCTTC. Its translation: CASRYGTYNEQFF.

This clone has more than one count but fewer than ten. The gene calls are TRBV15 and TRBJ2-7, with 7 nucleotides matching TRBD1. Looked up from germline, CDR1 is LNHNV and CDR2 is YYDKDF (reference sequence). This CDR3 is built from 18 residues. V shed 8 bases and J 0 bases; nucleotides not matched to a gene: 19. CDR3 region: CATPKTGWGRDSSYEQYV. The CDR3 DNA sequence: TGTGCCACCCCTAAGACAGGGTGGGGACGCGACAGCTCCTACGAGCAGTACGTC.

The V gene is TRBV2, the J gene TRBJ2-1; D uncertain. Trimming pared 5 bases from V and 6 bases from J, leaving 17 bases between. The CDR3 has 15 residues. The germline V gene encodes CDR1 SNHLY and CDR2 FYNNEI. As DNA, the CDR3 is TGTGCCAGCAGTTCTTATCTACCCATGAGCAATGAGCAGTTCTTC. Amino acids: CASSSYLPMSNEQFF.

The sample holds a few counts of this clone. J is TRBJ2-1 and V is TRBV14, with 7 bases matching TRBD1. Germline V lookup: CDR1 SGHDN, CDR2 FVKESK. V trimming: 0 bases; J trimming: 4 bases; junction bases outside the gene matches: 3. The CDR3 length is 15 residues. The CDR3 here is CASSQEGQIYNEQFF. CDR3 nucleotide sequence: TGTGCCAGCAGCCAAGAGGGACAGATATACAATGAGCAGTTCTTC.

CDR3 residues: CASSSYRDSLLGEQYF. In DNA form, the CDR3 reads TGTGCCAGCAGCTCCTACCGGGACAGTCTCTTGGGGGAGCAGTACTTC. This sequence joins TRBV11-2 and TRBJ2-7, with TRBD1 matching over 7 bases. Germline assignment: CDR1 SGHAT and CDR2 FQNNGV. V dropped 4 bases and J dropped 7; count of bases not matched to a gene: 16. This CDR3 is 16 amino acids long.

The V call is TRBV7-9, the J call TRBJ1-1; D gene uncertain. In germline, CDR1 is SEHNR, CDR2 FQNEAQ (reference sequence). V shed 7 bases and J shed 3 bases, with 15 bases lying between them. The CDR3 contains 14 residues. CDR3 bases: TGTGCCAGCACTTCCCTATCCGCCTACACTGAAGCTTTCTTT. Translation gives CASTSLSAYTEAFF.

This clone was seen more than once but under ten times. The chain combines TRBV14 with TRBJ2-1, with a tentative D call TRBD1 (5 bases). V dropped 4 bases and J dropped 15 bases, with 19 bases sitting between them. Looked up from germline, CDR1 is SGHDN and CDR2 is FVKESK. The CDR3 covers 13 residues. The CDR3 DNA reads as TGTGCCAGCAGCCCTTCAAGGCCAGGGCTTGGGTTCTTC. It translates to CASSPSRPGLGFF.